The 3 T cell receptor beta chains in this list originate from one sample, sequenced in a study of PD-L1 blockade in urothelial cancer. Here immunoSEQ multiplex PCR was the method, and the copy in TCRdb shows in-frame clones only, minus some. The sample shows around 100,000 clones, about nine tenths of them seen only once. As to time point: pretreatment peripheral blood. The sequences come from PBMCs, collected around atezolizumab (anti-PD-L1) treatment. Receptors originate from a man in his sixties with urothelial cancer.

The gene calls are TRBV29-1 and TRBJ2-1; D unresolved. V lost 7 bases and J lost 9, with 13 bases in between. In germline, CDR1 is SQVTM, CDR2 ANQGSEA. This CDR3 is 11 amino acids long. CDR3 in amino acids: CSGHTLFEQFF. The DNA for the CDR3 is TGCAGCGGGCACACCCTGTTTGAGCAGTTCTTC.

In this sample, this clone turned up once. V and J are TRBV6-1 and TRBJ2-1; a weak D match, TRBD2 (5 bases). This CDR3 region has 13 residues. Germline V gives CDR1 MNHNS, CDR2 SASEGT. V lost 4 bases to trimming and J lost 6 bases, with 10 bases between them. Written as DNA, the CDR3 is TGTGCCAGCAGTGGGCGTGGGAGCAATGAGCAGTTCTTC. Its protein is CASSGRGSNEQFF.

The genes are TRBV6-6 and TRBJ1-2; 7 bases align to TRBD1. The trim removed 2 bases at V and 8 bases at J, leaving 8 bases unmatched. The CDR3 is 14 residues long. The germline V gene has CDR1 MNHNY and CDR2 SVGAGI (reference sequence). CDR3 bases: TGTGCCAGCAGTTACGTAGACAGGGAGAGGGGCTACACCTTC. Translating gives CASSYVDRERGYTF.